These 12 T cell receptor beta chains came from one sample sequenced in a study of T cells in Graves' hyperthyroidism and ophthalmopathy. What was amplified from RNA transcripts were TCR beta CDR3 regions. When the TCR CDR3 underwent first-round RT-PCR, the HTBI primer set was used. TCRdb re-analysed the multiplex PCR reads in MiXCR, keeping a single row per CDR3 protein. Altogether some 490,000 distinct CDR3 sequences are present, under 25% being singletons, with the ten largest covering around 50%. The sequenced material came from blood. The receptors were gathered from a woman aged 70-85 years with Graves' ophthalmopathy.

A few counts support this clonotype. This CDR3 reads CASSLGDTTNYGYTF. CDR3 bases: TGTGCCAGCAGTTTAGGGGACACTACTAACTATGGCTACACCTTC. The V gene is TRBV28, the J gene TRBJ1-2; TRBD1 is a possible D gene (6 bases). The CDR3 spans 15 residues. Between the trimmed V and J ends, which lost 2 bases and 0 bases, there was a span of 10 bases. Germline V gene sequence: CDR1 MDHEN, CDR2 SYDVKM.

Ten or more counts support this clonotype. This chain joins TRBV6-1 and TRBJ2-7, with D perhaps TRBD1 or TRBD2 (5 bases each). The germline V and J ends were trimmed by 7 bases and 0 bases, with 16 bases remaining between them. This CDR3 region has 15 residues. Germline lookup yields CDR1 MNHNS and CDR2 SASEGT. CDR3 in amino acids: CASTPSGRSSYEQYF. The CDR3 nucleotides read TGTGCCAGCACCCCATCGGGACGTTCCTCCTACGAGCAGTACTTC.

The CDR3 loop is CASSLDTGGFYGYTF. The CDR3 DNA is TGTGCCAGCAGCTTAGACACAGGGGGCTTCTATGGCTACACCTTC. V gene TRBV13 combines with J gene TRBJ1-2, with 9 bases lining up with TRBD1. Trimming at V came to 1 base and at J to 4 bases, leaving 4 bases not matched to a gene. This CDR3 comprises 15 residues. The germline V gene has CDR1 PRHDT and CDR2 FYEKMQ (reference sequence). Full variable domain (outside the CDR3, taken from reference TRBV13 and TRBJ1-2): AAGVIQSPRHLIKEKRETATLKCYPIPRHDTVYWYQQGPGQDPQFLISFYEKMQSDKGSIPDRFSAQQFSDYHSELNMSSLELGDSALYFCASSLDTGGFYGYTFGSGTRLTVV.

This CDR3 is CASSIIGQGAMFF. CDR3 DNA sequence: TGTGCCAGCAGTATAATCGGACAGGGGGCCATGTTCTTC. The chain has TRBV27 and TRBJ2-1, with 11 positions matching TRBD1. Germline V gene lookup returns CDR1 MNHEY and CDR2 SMNVEV (reference sequence). The CDR3 contains 13 residues. Unmatched junction bases numbered 9, after V lost 5 bases and J lost 15 bases.

This chain links TRBV6-1 with TRBJ2-2; tentatively, D is TRBD1 or TRBD2 (5 bases each). V lost 5 bases and J 7 bases, leaving 20 bases between the germline ends. CDR1 and CDR2 (germline): MNHNS, SASEGT. This CDR3 is 16 amino acids long. CDR3 region: CASSQFGGRIGGELFF. The CDR3 region has the DNA TGTGCCAGCAGTCAATTTGGGGGACGTATAGGCGGGGAGCTGTTTTTT.

This clonotype was seen many times. This chain links TRBV24-1 with TRBJ2-3, with D uncertain. Germline V lookup: CDR1 KGHDR, CDR2 SFDVKD. This CDR3 is 14 amino acids long. The germline V and J ends were trimmed by 3 bases and 5 bases, with 11 bases remaining between them. DNA of the CDR3: TGTGCCACCAGTGATCGGACGGTTAGAGATACGCAGTATTTT. It specifies CATSDRTVRDTQYF.

This clonotype showed up many times. V is TRBV2 and J is TRBJ2-7, with 7 bases that match TRBD2. V dropped 5 bases and J dropped 4; count of bases not matched to a gene: 8. This CDR3 region has 14 residues. The germline V gene has CDR1 SNHLY and CDR2 FYNNEI. CDR3 nucleotides: TGTGCCAGCAGTAATACACTAGCGACTTACGAGCAGTACTTC. Translating gives CASSNTLATYEQYF.

J is TRBJ2-7 and V is TRBV6-1; 11 nucleotides agree with TRBD2. V lost 6 bases to trimming and J lost 1 base; unmatched junction nucleotides: 5. Germline V gives CDR1 MNHNS, CDR2 SASEGT. The CDR3 is 15 amino acids. The CDR3 spells CASRHGLAGSYEQYF. The CDR3 DNA follows: TGTGCCAGCAGACATGGACTAGCGGGTTCCTACGAGCAGTACTTC.

This clonotype was counted many times. The chain employs TRBV28 and TRBJ1-2; 7 nucleotides agree with TRBD1. Per the germline V gene, CDR1 is MDHEN and CDR2 is SYDVKM. V was clipped by 4 bases and J by 3 bases; unmatched bases: 5. CDR3 length equals 14 residues. The CDR3 region is CASSSGTAHYGYTF. The CDR3 DNA reads as TGTGCCAGCAGTTCGGGGACAGCTCACTATGGCTACACCTTC.

The chain links TRBV20-1 to TRBJ1-2, with D perhaps TRBD1 (5 bases). V was cut by 0 bases and J by 6 bases, with 8 bases left in between. Germline V gene sequence: CDR1 DFQATT, CDR2 SNEGSKA (reference sequence). The CDR3 is 12 residues long. CDR3 amino acids: CSARDLRDGYTF. In DNA, the CDR3 is TGCAGTGCTAGAGATCTCAGGGATGGCTACACCTTC.

CDR3 in amino acids: CASSPSLAGVSEYF. The CDR3 region has the DNA TGTGCCAGCAGCCCTTCGTTAGCGGGAGTTTCGGAGTACTTC. The V call is TRBV3-1, the J call TRBJ2-5; 9 bases match TRBD2. The CDR3 has 14 amino acids. With V trimmed by 4 bases and J by 12 bases, 12 bases remained unmatched. Germline-derived CDR1 and CDR2 are LGHDT and YNNKEL (reference sequence).

A word on this clonotype: This clone may be a read error of a much larger clone one base away. V usage is TRBV6-2 or TRBV6-3 and J usage is TRBJ1-1; TRBD1 might be the D (5 bases). This CDR3 region has 14 residues. Germline V lookup: CDR1 MNHEY, CDR2 SVGEGT. V lost 2 bases to trimming and J lost 3 bases, with 10 bases between them. DNA for the CDR3: TGTGCCAGCAGTTACAAGGGAGGGGACACTGAAGCTTTCTTT. Its translation: CASSYKGGDTEAFF.